This is a list of T cell receptor beta chains from one sample in a study of cytomegalovirus exposure and HLA in healthy donors. Generated by immunoSEQ multiplex PCR, the TCRdb table keeps only in-frame clones and is missing some. The sample lists some 170,000 clones; 75% to 90% were seen once. The material sequenced was PBMCs. These receptors came from a girl aged 2-10 years in good health and CMV-seropositive. Both conserved end residues are trimmed from each CDR3. Each record gives: V gene, J gene, clone size, CDR3 protein. A row's size may be missing; if present it is once, few, many or a size class.

TRBV2	TRBJ2-3	.	ASRRTSGLTDTQY
TRBV7-2	TRBJ1-1	.	ASSLSAGQRAF
TRBV5-4	TRBJ1-5	.	ASSLGGPNQPQH
TRBV30	TRBJ2-7	.	AWSATSEQY
TRBV2	TRBJ1-1	.	ASRRLMNTEAF
TRBV29-1	TRBJ1-1	few	SVSGLMNTEAF
TRBV18	TRBJ2-3	once	ASSPPAGVTDTQY
TRBV5-6	TRBJ2-7	.	ASSLGGPYEQY
TRBV2	TRBJ2-5	.	ASSEMGGKAY
TRBV30	TRBJ2-2	.	AWSVGGREIGELF
TRBV6-5	TRBJ2-7	.	ASSSTITSGSYEQY
TRBV28	TRBJ2-7	once	ASSFVSGSVSYEQY
TRBV6-1	TRBJ1-2	.	ASSVTRDYGYT
TRBV30	TRBJ2-2	.	AWSVRAGATGELF
TRBV9	TRBJ1-5	.	ASSLQTDSNQPQH
TRBV7-6	TRBJ2-2	.	ASSLTTNTGELF
TRBV5-1	TRBJ2-7	.	ASSFPGQYYEQY
TRBV27	TRBJ2-7	.	ASTPAGWGQGVYEQY
TRBV27	TRBJ2-2	.	ASSPPSQGPGELF
TRBV9	TRBJ1-1	once	ASSVDSNTEAF
TRBV19	TRBJ2-1	.	ASSIDIASGAYNEQF
TRBV11-2	TRBJ2-7	.	ASSLGAGTYEQY
TRBV6-5	TRBJ2-7	.	ASSYSNSLTYEQY
TRBV14	TRBJ2-6	.	ASSPYKGTGKGSGANVLT